This T cell receptor (beta chain) appears in the sequencing data of a study of cytomegalovirus exposure and HLA in healthy donors. Germline CDR1 KGHSY, CDR2 FQNENV. Trimming at V came to 2 bases and at J to 3 bases, leaving 7 bases not matched to a gene. The CDR3 has 17 residues. The PCR employed 60 Vbeta primers together with 13 Jbeta primers. Profiling relied on immunoSEQ multiplex PCR, and the TCRdb table lists in-frame clones only, not all of them. The listing records some 180,000 clones. The chain recombines TRBV16 with TRBJ2-3; 11 nucleotides line up with TRBD2. The sequencing sample was made of PBMCs. The sequence was obtained from a man younger than 40 in good health and CMV-seronegative. Here the CDR3 reads CASSQEFSGRATDTQYF. DNA of the CDR3: TGTGCCAGCAGCCAAGAATTTAGCGGGAGGGCGACAGATACGCAGTATTTT.